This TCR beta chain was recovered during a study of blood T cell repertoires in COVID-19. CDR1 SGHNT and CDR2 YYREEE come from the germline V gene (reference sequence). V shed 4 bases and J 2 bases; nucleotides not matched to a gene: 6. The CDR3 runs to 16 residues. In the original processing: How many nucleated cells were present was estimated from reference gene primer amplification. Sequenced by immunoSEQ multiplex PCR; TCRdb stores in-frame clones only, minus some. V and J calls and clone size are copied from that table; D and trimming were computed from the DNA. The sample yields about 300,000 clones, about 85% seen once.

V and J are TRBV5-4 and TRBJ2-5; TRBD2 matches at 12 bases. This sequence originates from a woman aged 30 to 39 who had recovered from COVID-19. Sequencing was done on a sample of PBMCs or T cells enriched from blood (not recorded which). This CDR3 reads CASSLRTSGVQETQYF. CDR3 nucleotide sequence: TGTGCCAGCAGCCTAAGGACTAGCGGGGTACAAGAGACCCAGTACTTC. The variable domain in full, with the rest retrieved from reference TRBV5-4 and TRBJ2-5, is ETGVTQSPTHLIKTRGQQVTLRCSSQSGHNTVSWYQQALGQGPQFIFQYYREEENGRGNFPPRFSGLQFPNYSSELNVNALELDDSALYLCASSLRTSGVQETQYFGPGTRLLVL.